Each of the 5 T cell receptor beta chains below was sequenced from the same sample in a study of graft-versus-host responses after intestinal transplantation. Assay used: immunoSEQ multiplex PCR; TCRdb lists only in-frame clones, some missing. The sample holds 99,000 or so clones, around 86% seen once. Sample: PBMCs, taken 255 days after intestinal transplant. These receptors were collected from a human patient who received an intestinal transplant, so some T cells may come from the graft donor.

The rearrangement joins TRBV19 to TRBJ2-5; D uncertain. Deletions cut 4 bases from V and 5 bases from J, with 14 bases between. This CDR3 is built from 14 residues. CDR1 is LNHDA and CDR2 is SQIVND in the germline V gene (reference sequence). The CDR3: CASSNSRPQETQYF. Here the CDR3 DNA reads TGTGCCAGTAGTAACTCAAGGCCCCAGGAGACCCAGTACTTC.

The CDR3 region is CASSVRGVGEQFF. The CDR3 DNA is TGTGCCAGCAGCGTTCGAGGGGTGGGGGAGCAGTTCTTC. This chain connects TRBV9 to TRBJ2-1; D assignment may be TRBD1 or TRBD2 (5 bases each). CDR3 size: 13 residues. Trimming removed 2 bases at V and 10 bases at J, with 13 bases between. From germline, CDR1 is SGDLS and CDR2 YYNGEE.

This rearrangement joins TRBV5-1 to TRBJ1-2; no definite D call. The CDR3 has 13 amino acids. In germline, CDR1 is SGHRS, CDR2 YFSETQ. The ends were cut back, 0 bases at V and 10 bases at J, with 13 bases in the middle. The CDR3 nucleotides read TGCGCCAGCAGCTTGGCCTCCGGGTCGGTCTACACCTTC. This gives the protein CASSLASGSVYTF.

This clone was seen a handful of times. This chain links TRBV2 with TRBJ1-2; perhaps TRBD1 as D (6 bases). V was shortened by 0 bases and J by 8 bases, with 16 bases between the two germline ends. Germline V lookup: CDR1 SNHLY, CDR2 FYNNEI. The CDR3 loop spans 15 amino acids. CDR3 loop: CASSEALRGRGGYTF. The CDR3 nucleotides are TGTGCCAGCAGTGAAGCGCTTCGGGGGCGCGGGGGCTACACCTTC. The full variable domain, completed using reference TRBV2 and TRBJ1-2, is EPEVTQTPSHQVTQMGQEVILRCVPISNHLYFYWYRQILGQKVEFLVSFYNNEISEKSEIFDDQFSVERPDGSNFTLKIRSTKLEDSAMYFCASSEALRGRGGYTFGSGTRLTVV.

The chain links TRBV6-1 to TRBJ2-1, with 16 nucleotides matching TRBD2. Germline V gives CDR1 MNHNS, CDR2 SASEGT. The CDR3 runs 15 residues. With 3 bases clipped from V and 8 bases from J, the junction kept 1 base outside the gene matches. CDR3 nucleotide sequence: TGTGCCAGCAGTGAGGGACTAGCGGGAGGGGATGAGCAGTTCTTC. Translated, it gives CASSEGLAGGDEQFF.